A single sample is the source of the 4 T cell receptor beta chains below, sequenced in a study of CD8+ T cells in alopecia areata. cDNA prepared by RNA extraction and subsequent reverse transcription served as the template for sequencing. Sequencing was performed with immunoSEQ multiplex PCR; in TCRdb, only in-frame clones are kept and a portion is missing. The repertoire consists of 140,000 to 150,000 clones, with approximately 56% occurring once and the leading ten covering 30% to 45%. The material sequenced was CD8+ T cells sorted from blood. All receptors come from a human donor in good health.

V gene TRBV11-2 combines with J gene TRBJ2-1, with 11 bases aligning to TRBD2. Germline lookup yields CDR1 SGHAT and CDR2 FQNNGV. J was trimmed by 4 bases and V by 6 bases; bases with no gene match: 8. The CDR3 is 16 amino acids. CDR3 protein: CASRPPGLAEYNEQFF. The CDR3 DNA reads TGTGCCAGCAGGCCCCCGGGACTAGCGGAGTACAATGAGCAGTTCTTC. Based on the CDR3 plus reference TRBV11-2 and TRBJ2-1, the full variable domain is EAGVAQSPRYKIIEKRQSVAFWCNPISGHATLYWYQQILGQGPKLLIQFQNNGVVDDSQLPKDRFSAERLKGVDSTLKIQPAKLEDSAVYLCASRPPGLAEYNEQFFGPGTRLTVL.

The chain links TRBV28 to TRBJ2-5, with no clear D. The CDR3 covers 13 residues. Trimming left V 4 bases short and J 5 bases short, with 11 bases between. CDR1 MDHEN and CDR2 SYDVKM come from the germline V gene. The CDR3 DNA reads as TGTGCCAGCAGTTACAATATCCGGGAGACCCAGTACTTC. Translating gives CASSYNIRETQYF.

A few counts support this clone. The chain uses TRBV7-2 and TRBJ2-1, with 10 positions matching TRBD1. There are 17 residues in the CDR3. V gave up 6 bases and J gave up 6 bases; unmatched junction bases: 14. Germline CDR1 SGHTA, CDR2 FQGNSA. This CDR3 reads CASSPTFGDRGSNEQFF. The CDR3, as DNA: TGTGCCAGCAGTCCTACCTTCGGGGACAGGGGAAGCAATGAGCAGTTCTTC.

This chain connects TRBV11-2 to TRBJ2-3, with 12 bases matching TRBD2. The CDR3 extends over 17 amino acids. Germline V gives CDR1 SGHAT, CDR2 FQNNGV. Trimming removed 2 bases from V and 6 bases from J; junction bases left unmatched: 9. Here the CDR3 reads CASSLRGLAGPLDTQYF. The CDR3 DNA is TGTGCCAGCAGCTTACGGGGACTAGCGGGTCCATTGGATACGCAGTATTTT.